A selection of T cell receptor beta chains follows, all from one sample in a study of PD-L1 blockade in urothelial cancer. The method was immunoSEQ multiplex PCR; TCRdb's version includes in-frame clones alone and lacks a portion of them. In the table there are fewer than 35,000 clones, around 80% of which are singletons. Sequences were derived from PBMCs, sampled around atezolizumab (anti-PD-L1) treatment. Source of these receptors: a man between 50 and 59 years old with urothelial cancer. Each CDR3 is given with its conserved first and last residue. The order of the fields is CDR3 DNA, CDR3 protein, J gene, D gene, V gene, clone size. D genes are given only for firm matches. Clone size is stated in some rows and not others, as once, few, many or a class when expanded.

CDR3nt: TGTGCCAGTAGTATGACCGGGGACACTGAAGCTTTCTTT
CDR3aa: CASSMTGDTEAFF
j_gene: TRBJ1-1
d_gene: -
v_gene: TRBV19
abundance: -

CDR3nt: TGTGCCAGCAGGACATCCGGGACAGTGCACTCTGGAAACACCATATATTTT
CDR3aa: CASRTSGTVHSGNTIYF
j_gene: TRBJ1-3
d_gene: TRBD1
v_gene: TRBV11-1
abundance: once

CDR3nt: TGCGCCAGCAGCTTGGCCGACGGTCCCACTATTCGGGGCTACACCTTC
CDR3aa: CASSLADGPTIRGYTF
j_gene: TRBJ1-2
d_gene: -
v_gene: TRBV5-1
abundance: -

CDR3nt: TGTGCCAGCAGCTTAAGGCAGGGGAATGAAAAACTGTTTTTT
CDR3aa: CASSLRQGNEKLFF
j_gene: TRBJ1-4
d_gene: -
v_gene: TRBV11-2
abundance: -

CDR3nt: TGTGCCAGTAGCACGGGACTCCTGAGGCGTAACTATGGCTACACCTTC
CDR3aa: CASSTGLLRRNYGYTF
j_gene: TRBJ1-2
d_gene: -
v_gene: TRBV19
abundance: -

CDR3nt: TGTGCCAGCAGCCACGAGCGGGCGAGCTACAATGAGCAGTTCTTC
CDR3aa: CASSHERASYNEQFF
j_gene: TRBJ2-1
d_gene: -
v_gene: TRBV7-3
abundance: -

CDR3nt: TGCGCCAGCAGCCAGGACGGACAGGGGGCGACTGAAGCTTTCTTT
CDR3aa: CASSQDGQGATEAFF
j_gene: TRBJ1-1
d_gene: TRBD1
v_gene: TRBV4-1
abundance: -

CDR3nt: TGCGCCAGCAGCTTGGACAGCCCAGGCAACTCTGGAAACACCATATATTTT
CDR3aa: CASSLDSPGNSGNTIYF
j_gene: TRBJ1-3
d_gene: -
v_gene: TRBV5-1
abundance: -

CDR3nt: TGTGCCAGCGCCTCAGGGCCCCCCCCCTACGAGCAGTACTTC
CDR3aa: CASASGPPPYEQYF
j_gene: TRBJ2-7
d_gene: -
v_gene: TRBV11-1
abundance: -

CDR3nt: TGTGCCAGCAGCGCAGGGACTAGGGGGGACTACGAGCAGTACTTC
CDR3aa: CASSAGTRGDYEQYF
j_gene: TRBJ2-7
d_gene: TRBD2
v_gene: TRBV5-4
abundance: -

CDR3nt: TGTGCCAGCAGCGTCCAACCGGGAGCTAATGAAAAACTGTTTTTT
CDR3aa: CASSVQPGANEKLFF
j_gene: TRBJ1-4
d_gene: -
v_gene: TRBV9
abundance: -

CDR3nt: TGTGCCAGCAGCCCGGGACAGGGGGCCTACCACGAGCAGTACTTC
CDR3aa: CASSPGQGAYHEQYF
j_gene: TRBJ2-7
d_gene: TRBD1
v_gene: TRBV11-1
abundance: -

CDR3nt: TGTGCCAGCTCGCAAGGACAGAAGTTGAGTGAGCAGTACTTC
CDR3aa: CASSQGQKLSEQYF
j_gene: TRBJ2-7
d_gene: -
v_gene: TRBV18
abundance: -

CDR3nt: TGCGCCAGCAGCCCCCGTGTTGCGGGGGGAAACACCATATATTTT
CDR3aa: CASSPRVAGGNTIYF
j_gene: TRBJ1-3
d_gene: -
v_gene: TRBV5-1
abundance: -

CDR3nt: TGTGCCATCAACCTAGGGGGACTGAACACTGAAGCTTTCTTT
CDR3aa: CAINLGGLNTEAFF
j_gene: TRBJ1-1
d_gene: -
v_gene: TRBV10-3
abundance: -

CDR3nt: TGTGCCAGCAGCTTCGGTAGCGGGGGGGCCCCCGGGGAGCTGTTTTTT
CDR3aa: CASSFGSGGAPGELFF
j_gene: TRBJ2-2
d_gene: TRBD2
v_gene: TRBV7-8
abundance: -